This T cell receptor (beta chain) is drawn from a study of shared clonotypes between healthy human individuals. Whole-study findings and limits: Investigators expected sequencing depth to affect clonotype sharing among donors.

Each unsorted sample relied on roughly 82 million PBMCs as its source of genomic DNA. About this clone: Its antigen remains unknown. This likely came from a read error, as a far larger clone is one base away.

Germline loops: CDR1 MNHEY, CDR2 SVGAGI. The CDR3 is 14 amino acids. V dropped 6 bases and J dropped 6 bases, with 15 bases sitting between them. For each subset, genomic DNA was distributed in equal portions over several immunoSEQ plates. Only in-frame clones appear in the TCRdb table, and some are missing; sequencing was by immunoSEQ multiplex PCR. Among hundreds of thousands of clones, approximately 77% were seen once, and the ten largest hold more than 10%. The chain is built from TRBV6-5 and TRBJ1-5; D gene uncertain. This clonotype was obtained from a woman aged 40 to 49 in good health. Some clones in this sample may be carry-over from other donors' samples. The sequenced sample was PBMCs. DNA for the CDR3: TGTGCCAGCAGCTCCCACGTACAAGGTCAGCCCCAGCATTTT. Translation: CASSSHVQGQPQHF.